Sequencing of this T cell receptor beta chain was carried out in a study of PD-L1 blockade in urothelial cancer. Turning to the study itself: Blood underwent analysis 3 weeks (second dose) and 6 weeks after treatment began.

Time point noted: peripheral blood 6 weeks after treatment start. Each patient gave between 1 and 8 samples of peripheral blood mononuclear cells, which were collected pretreatment and during treatment. Sequencing was performed with immunoSEQ multiplex PCR; in TCRdb, only in-frame clones are kept and a portion is missing. The repertoire holds approximately 50,000 clones, with around 90% as singletons. The source was PBMCs, collected around atezolizumab (anti-PD-L1) treatment. This TCR was recovered from a man in his 60s with urothelial cancer.

CDR3 sequence (DNA): TGTGCCAGCAGAGGGAGGACGGGGACCTACGAGCAGTACTTC. Protein sequence: CASRGRTGTYEQYF. The chain combines TRBV6-1 with TRBJ2-7, with D perhaps matching TRBD2 (6 bases). The CDR3 loop spans 14 amino acids. V shed 6 bases and J shed 2 bases, with 14 bases lying between them. Germline values: CDR1 MNHNS, CDR2 SASEGT.